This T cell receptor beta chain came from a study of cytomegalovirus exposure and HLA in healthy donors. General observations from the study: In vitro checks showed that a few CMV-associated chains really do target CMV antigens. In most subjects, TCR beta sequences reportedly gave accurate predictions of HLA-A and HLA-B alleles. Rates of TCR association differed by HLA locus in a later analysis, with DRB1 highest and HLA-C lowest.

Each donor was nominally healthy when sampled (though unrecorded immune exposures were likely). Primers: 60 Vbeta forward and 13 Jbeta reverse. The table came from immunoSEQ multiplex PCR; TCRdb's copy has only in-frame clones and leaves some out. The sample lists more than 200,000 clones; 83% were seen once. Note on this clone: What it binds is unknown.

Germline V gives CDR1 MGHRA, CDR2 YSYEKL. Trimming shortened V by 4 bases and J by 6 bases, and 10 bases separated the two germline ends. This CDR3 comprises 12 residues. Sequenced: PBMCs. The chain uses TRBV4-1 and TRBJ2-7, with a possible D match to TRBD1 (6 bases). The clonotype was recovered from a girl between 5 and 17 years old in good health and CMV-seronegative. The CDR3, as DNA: TGCGCCAGCAGCCGGGTACAGGGCGAGCAGTACTTC. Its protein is CASSRVQGEQYF.